These T cell receptor beta chains were read from a single sample in a study of identical twins. TCRdb itself ran the 5' RACE reads through MiXCR, one entry per CDR3 protein. The table has 500,000 or so distinct CDR3 sequences, more than 13% seen once; the top ten hold approximately 0.98%. The same data also went into a second study, on yellow fever vaccine responses in identical twins.

The sample was CD4+ T cells sorted from blood. These TCRs come from a woman under 30 in good health. CDR3s include the opening cysteine and the closing phenylalanine or tryptophan. A D gene is named only where the DNA matches it firmly. A row's size may be missing; if present it is once, few, many or a size class.

j_call | v_call | clone_size | d_call | cdr3_nt | cdr3_aa
TRBJ1-5 | TRBV12-3/TRBV12-4 | few | - | TGTGCCAGCAGCCAGCGGGGGGTATCAAGCAATCAGCCCCAGCATTTT | CASSQRGVSSNQPQHF
TRBJ2-3 | TRBV9 | many | TRBD1 | TGTGCCAGCAGCGCCAGGGGACAGGGACCAAGCACAGATACGCAGTATTTT | CASSARGQGPSTDTQYF
TRBJ2-7 | TRBV2 | - | TRBD1 | TGTGCCAGCAGTGGACAACAGGGGGTCCACGAGCAGTACTTC | CASSGQQGVHEQYF
TRBJ2-3 | TRBV5-1 | - | TRBD2 | TGCGCCAGCAGCTCCGGGAGGGGGGGAGACACAGATACGCAGTATTTT | CASSSGRGGDTDTQYF
TRBJ1-2 | TRBV6-4 | many | - | TGTGCCAGCAGTGACTTGGCAGGAAACTATGGCTACACCTTC | CASSDLAGNYGYTF
TRBJ2-3 | TRBV9 | many | - | TGTGCCAGCAGCCCCCGGACAGGGAGGGCAGATACGCAGTATTTT | CASSPRTGRADTQYF
TRBJ2-5 | TRBV15 | - | - | TGTGCCACCAGCAGAGGGGGGGAGGAGGGCACCCAGTACTTC | CATSRGGEEGTQYF
TRBJ2-3 | TRBV12-5 | few | TRBD1 | TGTGCTAGTGGCCCCGGGACAGGCACAGATACGCAGTATTTT | CASGPGTGTDTQYF
TRBJ1-2 | TRBV3-1 | few | TRBD1 | TGTGCCAGCAGCCCCCGGGACAGGGGTTTTCGGGGCTACACCTTC | CASSPRDRGFRGYTF
TRBJ2-1 | TRBV5-4 | - | - | TGTGCCAGCAGCCCAGCCTCAGGGAATGAGCAGTTCTTC | CASSPASGNEQFF
TRBJ2-3 | TRBV7-9 | - | - | TGTGCCAGCAGCTTATCCCAGGCACTTACAGATACGCAGTATTTT | CASSLSQALTDTQYF
TRBJ1-2 | TRBV4-2 | few | - | TGTGCCAGCAGCCAAGAAAGCAGGAGACACTATGGCTACACCTTC | CASSQESRRHYGYTF
TRBJ2-7 | TRBV2 | few | - | TGTGCCAGCAGTGCGGACAGCCACGAGCAGTACTTC | CASSADSHEQYF
TRBJ2-2 | TRBV10-2 | - | - | TGCGCCAGCAGTCTCAAACGAGTGTCCGTCGGGGAGCTGTTTTTT | CASSLKRVSVGELFF
TRBJ1-2 | TRBV6-2/TRBV6-3 | few | TRBD1 | TGTGCCAGCAGTTACTCGGACAGGGCTGGCTACACCTTC | CASSYSDRAGYTF
TRBJ2-2 | TRBV29-1 | few | - | TGCAGCGTTGTTTTAGGACGCCCTTCCACCGGGGAGCTGTTTTTT | CSVVLGRPSTGELFF
TRBJ2-2 | TRBV12-3/TRBV12-4 | - | - | TGTGCCAGCAGTTTTGCTGGGGACGGCACCGGGGAGCTGTTTTTT | CASSFAGDGTGELFF
TRBJ2-3 | TRBV5-1 | - | TRBD2 | TGCGCCAGCAGCTCCTCCGGGACTAGCGGGACTACAGATACGCAGTATTTT | CASSSSGTSGTTDTQYF
TRBJ2-7 | TRBV5-4 | few | TRBD2 | TGTGCCAGCAGCTTGAGGTTGACTAGCGGGGGCCCCGGAATCTACGAGCAGTACTTC | CASSLRLTSGGPGIYEQYF
TRBJ1-3 | TRBV6-5 | - | TRBD1 | TGTGCCAGCAGTTACGGACAGGCGTCAGCTGGAAACACCATATATTTT | CASSYGQASAGNTIYF
TRBJ2-3 | TRBV24-1 | few | TRBD2 | TGTGCCACCAGTGTCAGCGGGGGGGCATATACGCAGTATTTT | CATSVSGGAYTQYF
TRBJ2-5 | TRBV7-7 | few | - | TGTGCTAGCAGCTCCGGATTTGCGGAGACCCAGTACTTC | CASSSGFAETQYF
TRBJ2-7 | TRBV5-5 | few | - | TGTGCCAGCAGCTCCGGGCCGCGGGGTACCGAGCAGTACTTC | CASSSGPRGTEQYF
TRBJ2-6 | TRBV29-1 | - | TRBD1 | TGCAGCGTTGGAGGAGGACAGGGTGTGAGCGGGGCCAACGTCCTGACTTTC | CSVGGGQGVSGANVLTF
TRBJ2-3 | TRBV20-1 | few | TRBD2 | TGCAGTGCTTACGGACTAGCGTTCCTTAGCACAGATACGCAGTATTTT | CSAYGLAFLSTDTQYF
TRBJ2-1 | TRBV5-1 | few | TRBD2 | TGCGCCAGCAGGAAACTAGCGGGTAGCTCCTACAATGAGCAGTTCTTC | CASRKLAGSSYNEQFF
TRBJ1-5 | TRBV12-3/TRBV12-4 | - | - | TGTGCCAGCAGCCTGACTTTGGGGTATCAGCCCCAGCATTTT | CASSLTLGYQPQHF
TRBJ2-1 | TRBV20-1 | many | TRBD2 | TGCAGTGCTTACCTTAGCGGGGCCCTCTACAATGAGCAGTTCTTC | CSAYLSGALYNEQFF
TRBJ1-1 | TRBV10-3 | few | TRBD1 | TGTGCCATCAGTTCGACAGGGGCCACTGAAGCTTTCTTT | CAISSTGATEAFF
TRBJ2-5 | TRBV7-9 | - | - | TGTGCCAGCAGCCTACCGGGACACATTACCCAGTACTTC | CASSLPGHITQYF
TRBJ2-7 | TRBV3-1 | few | - | TGTGCCAGCAGCCAGGTAGGGGGTAACTCGGAGCAGTACTTC | CASSQVGGNSEQYF
TRBJ2-1 | TRBV11-2 | - | - | TGTGCCAGCAGCCAAAAGAATGAGCAGTTCTTC | CASSQKNEQFF
TRBJ1-2 | TRBV27 | - | TRBD1 | TGTGCCAGCAGCAGGACAGGGGATTCCCTTGGCTACACCTTC | CASSRTGDSLGYTF
TRBJ1-1 | TRBV5-6 | - | - | TGTGCCAGCAAAATCTGGGACACCCTCATGAACACTGAAGCTTTCTTT | CASKIWDTLMNTEAFF
TRBJ1-6 | TRBV6-2/TRBV6-3 | few | TRBD1 | TGTGCCAGCGGACACACCCGACAGGGAAACTCACCCCTCCACTTT | CASGHTRQGNSPLHF
TRBJ2-1 | TRBV30 | - | - | TGTGCCTGGAGCCGGGTGGTTGAGCAGTTCTTC | CAWSRVVEQFF
TRBJ2-2 | TRBV10-3 | many | - | TGTGCCATCAGTGAGTCGTCGGTGGCCGGGGAGCTGTTTTTT | CAISESSVAGELFF
TRBJ2-7 | TRBV30 | - | - | TGTGCCTGGAGTGCCGACACCACCTACGAGCAGTACTTC | CAWSADTTYEQYF